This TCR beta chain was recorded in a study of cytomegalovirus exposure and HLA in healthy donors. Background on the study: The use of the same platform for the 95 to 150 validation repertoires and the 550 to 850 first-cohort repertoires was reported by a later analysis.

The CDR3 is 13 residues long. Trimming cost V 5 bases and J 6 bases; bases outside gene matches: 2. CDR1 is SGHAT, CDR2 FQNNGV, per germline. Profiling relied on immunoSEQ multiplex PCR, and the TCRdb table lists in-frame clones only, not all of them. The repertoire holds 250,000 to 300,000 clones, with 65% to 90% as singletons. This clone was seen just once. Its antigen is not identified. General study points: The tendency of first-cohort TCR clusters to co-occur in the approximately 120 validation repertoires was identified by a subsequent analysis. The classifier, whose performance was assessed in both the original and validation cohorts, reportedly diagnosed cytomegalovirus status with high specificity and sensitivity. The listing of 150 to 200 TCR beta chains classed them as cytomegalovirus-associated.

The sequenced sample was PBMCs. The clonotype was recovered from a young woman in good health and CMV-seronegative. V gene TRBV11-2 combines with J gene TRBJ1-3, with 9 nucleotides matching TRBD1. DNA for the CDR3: TGTGCCAGCAGCCCACAGGGGGCAAACACCATATATTTT. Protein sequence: CASSPQGANTIYF.